This TCR beta chain was profiled in a study of human CD8 memory T cell subsets. UMI-labeled 5' RACE was the method by which TCR beta libraries were made. From the 5' RACE reads, TCRdb lists one entry per CDR3 protein and no DNA. The repertoire table contains about 12,000 distinct CDR3 sequences. Whole-study results and caveats: Similarly high diversity marked stem-like memory and precursor exhausted T cells, unlike effector memory cells.

Regarding this clonotype: Its matching antigen is unknown.

There are 14 residues in the CDR3. Germline V gives CDR1 GTSNPN, CDR2 SVGIG (reference sequence). This TCR came from a human donor in good health. Sequences were obtained from CD8+ T cells from PBMCs. The rearrangement links TRBV30 to TRBJ2-2; TCRdb returns TRBD2, unconfirmable since there is no DNA. The CDR3: CASSVGSVTGELFF.